Listed below are T cell receptor beta chains from one sample, sequenced in a study of blood T cells in healthy people across ages. In TCRdb, the 5' RACE reads were re-called with MiXCR into one record per CDR3 protein. The sample lists over 600,000 distinct CDR3 sequences, 40% to 45% occurring once. Sequences were obtained from blood. Receptors were obtained from a man older than 75 in good health. CDR3s include the opening cysteine and the closing phenylalanine or tryptophan. D genes are given only for firm matches. The size of a clone is reported for some rows only, either as once, few or many, or as a class for expanded clones.

cdr3_aa cdr3_nt v_call d_call j_call clone_size
CASSSFPVSSREAFF TGTGCCAGCAGCTCCTTCCCAGTTAGTAGTCGCGAAGCTTTCTTT TRBV7-2 - TRBJ1-1 -
CASSREVRQGHYGYTF TGTGCCAGCAGCCGAGAGGTTCGACAGGGACACTATGGCTACACCTTC TRBV7-2 TRBD1 TRBJ1-2 -
CSARDPGGTYEQYF TGCAGTGCTAGAGATCCCGGGGGCACCTACGAGCAGTACTTC TRBV20-1 - TRBJ2-7 many
CATSDLHRQVNEQFF TGTGCCACCAGTGATTTGCATCGACAGGTTAATGAGCAGTTCTTC TRBV24-1 - TRBJ2-1 -
CASSESQGSPLHF TGCGCCAGCAGTGAGTCGCAGGGGTCGCCCCTCCACTTT TRBV10-2 - TRBJ1-6 -
CASSPVRRTSGSLAAQYF TGTGCCAGCAGTCCGGTACGGAGGACTAGCGGGAGTTTGGCCGCGCAGTATTTT TRBV12-3/TRBV12-4 TRBD2 TRBJ2-3 -
CASSTTTGREGYTF TGTGCCAGCAGCACAACTACGGGGAGGGAGGGCTACACCTTC TRBV7-6 - TRBJ1-2 few
CASSFHRSEAFF TGTGCCAGCAGCTTTCACAGAAGCGAAGCTTTCTTT TRBV7-6 - TRBJ1-1 few
CASSYNIHPWQFF TGTGCCAGCAGTTACAACATTCACCCTTGGCAGTTCTTC TRBV6-2/TRBV6-3 - TRBJ2-1 many
CASSSRTGADEQFF TGTGCCAGCAGCTCTCGGACAGGGGCGGATGAGCAGTTCTTC TRBV11-2 TRBD1 TRBJ2-1 -
CASSQFFPYEQYF TGTGCCAGCAGCCAATTCTTCCCTTACGAGCAGTACTTC TRBV14 - TRBJ2-7 few
CASRGGGASDEKLFF TGCGCCAGCAGAGGCGGGGGCGCTTCTGATGAAAAACTGTTTTTT TRBV5-1 - TRBJ1-4 few
CASSPQNFGELFF TGTGCCAGCAGCCCCCAAAATTTCGGGGAGCTGTTTTTT TRBV11-2 - TRBJ2-2 few
CASSYPQHASGSRATDTQYF TGTGCCAGCAGTTACCCCCAGCATGCTAGCGGGAGTAGGGCCACAGATACGCAGTATTTT TRBV6-2/TRBV6-3 TRBD2 TRBJ2-3 -
CASSPAEVGEQYF TGTGCCAGCAGCCCAGCCGAGGTAGGCGAGCAGTACTTC TRBV11-1 - TRBJ2-7 many
CASSTRQGSSEKTQYF TGTGCCAGCAGTACCCGACAGGGGAGTAGCGAGAAGACCCAGTACTTC TRBV25-1 TRBD1 TRBJ2-5 -
CAWGSGSGANVLTF TGTGCCTGGGGATCAGGGTCTGGGGCCAACGTCCTGACTTTC TRBV30 - TRBJ2-6 -
CASKARGVTDTQYF TGTGCCAGCAAAGCCCGGGGGGTCACAGATACGCAGTATTTT TRBV2 TRBD2 TRBJ2-3 few
CASSSHVAAFF TGTGCCAGCAGCTCCCACGTTGCAGCTTTCTTT TRBV3-1 - TRBJ1-1 -
CASSQDLALAGADTQYF TGCGCCAGCAGCCAAGATCTAGCACTAGCGGGAGCAGATACGCAGTATTTT TRBV4-3 TRBD2 TRBJ2-3 -
CASSYSPGSGANVLTF TGTGCCAGCAGTTACTCTCCGGGTAGTGGGGCCAACGTCCTGACTTTC TRBV6-5 - TRBJ2-6 -
CASSSGTSPRETQYF TGCGCCAGCAGCTCGGGGACTTCTCCCCGAGAGACCCAGTACTTC TRBV5-1 - TRBJ2-5 -
CSVRGQGATYEQYF TGCAGCGTTCGTGGGCAGGGAGCCACCTACGAGCAGTACTTC TRBV29-1 - TRBJ2-7 many
CASSYGREWFQYF TGTGCCAGCAGTTACGGCAGGGAGTGGTTCCAGTACTTC TRBV6-2/TRBV6-3 - TRBJ2-5 few
CASSLSGLNTGELFF TGTGCCAGCAGTTTAAGCGGACTAAACACCGGGGAGCTGTTTTTT TRBV12-3/TRBV12-4 - TRBJ2-2 few
CSAKDPAGGPADTQYF TGCAGTGCTAAGGATCCAGCGGGAGGGCCAGCAGATACGCAGTATTTT TRBV20-1 TRBD2 TRBJ2-3 -
CASSLAQSSGANVLTF TGTGCCAGCAGCTTGGCCCAGAGCTCTGGGGCCAACGTCCTGACTTTC TRBV5-6 - TRBJ2-6 -
CSAGGDAWRSSYEQYF TGCAGCGCCGGGGGGGACGCCTGGAGGAGCTCCTACGAGCAGTACTTC TRBV29-1 TRBD2 TRBJ2-7 -
CASSQDNVRSYEQYF TGTGCCAGCAGCCAAGATAATGTACGCTCCTACGAGCAGTACTTC TRBV3-1 - TRBJ2-7 few
CSASRTVSGNTIYF TGCAGTGCTAGTCGTACAGTCTCTGGGAACACCATATATTTT TRBV20-1 - TRBJ1-3 -
CASSDWDTKRYNEQYF TGTGCCAGCAGTGATTGGGACACAAAGCGGTACAATGAGCAGTACTTC TRBV6-1 - TRBJ2-5 few
CSALEDVTNEQYF TGCAGTGCCTTAGAAGACGTAACCAATGAGCAGTACTTC TRBV20-1 - TRBJ2-7 -
CSARTSGGFLQETQYF TGCAGTGCTAGGACTAGCGGGGGGTTCCTCCAAGAGACCCAGTACTTC TRBV20-1 TRBD2 TRBJ2-5 few
CASSAQRTSGRSQETQYF TGCGCCAGCAGCGCCCAGAGGACTAGCGGGAGGTCCCAAGAGACCCAGTACTTC TRBV5-1 TRBD2 TRBJ2-5 -
CASSQGGRAGTDAQYF TGTGCCAGCAGCCAAGGGGGGCGAGCAGGCACAGATGCGCAGTATTTT TRBV4-2 - TRBJ2-3 -
CSADGARRETQYF TGCAGCGCCGACGGGGCCCGACGGGAGACCCAGTACTTC TRBV29-1 - TRBJ2-5 many
CASSHPGQGTAYEQYF TGTGCCAGCAGCCACCCGGGACAGGGGACCGCCTACGAGCAGTACTTC TRBV7-2 TRBD1 TRBJ2-7 few
CAWSVLVFYYEQYF TGTGCCTGGAGTGTATTGGTTTTTTATTACGAGCAGTACTTC TRBV30 - TRBJ2-7 once
CASTFESSGANYEQYF TGTGCCAGCACCTTTGAGTCTAGCGGGGCGAACTACGAGCAGTACTTC TRBV12-3/TRBV12-4 TRBD2 TRBJ2-7 -
CASSSGNSYNEQFF TGTGCCAGCAGTAGCGGGAATTCCTACAATGAGCAGTTCTTC TRBV7-9 TRBD2 TRBJ2-1 -
CASSNNRDNEQFF TGTGCCAGCTCAAATAACAGGGATAATGAGCAGTTCTTC TRBV18 - TRBJ2-1 few
CASSLTGRGRETQYF TGTGCCAGCAGTTTAACCGGCAGGGGTCGGGAGACCCAGTACTTC TRBV27 - TRBJ2-5 many